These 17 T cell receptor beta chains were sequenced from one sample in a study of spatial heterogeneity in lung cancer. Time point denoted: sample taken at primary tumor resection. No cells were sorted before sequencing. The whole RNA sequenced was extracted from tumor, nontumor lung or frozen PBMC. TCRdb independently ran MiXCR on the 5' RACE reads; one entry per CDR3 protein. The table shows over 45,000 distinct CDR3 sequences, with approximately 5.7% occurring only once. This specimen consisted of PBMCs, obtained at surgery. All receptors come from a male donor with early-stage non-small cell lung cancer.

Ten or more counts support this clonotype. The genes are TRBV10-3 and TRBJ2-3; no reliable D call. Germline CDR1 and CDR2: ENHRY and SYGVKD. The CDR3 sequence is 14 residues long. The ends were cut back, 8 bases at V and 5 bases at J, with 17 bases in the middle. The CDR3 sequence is CAILALYPLDTQYF. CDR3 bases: TGTGCCATCTTGGCTCTCTACCCGTTAGATACGCAGTATTTT.

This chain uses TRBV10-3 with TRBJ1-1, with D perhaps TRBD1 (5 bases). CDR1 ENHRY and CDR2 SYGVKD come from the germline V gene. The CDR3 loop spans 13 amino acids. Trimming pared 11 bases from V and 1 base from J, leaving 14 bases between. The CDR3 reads CAAKGDWNTEAFF. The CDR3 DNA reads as TGTGCCGCAAAAGGGGACTGGAACACTGAAGCTTTCTTT.

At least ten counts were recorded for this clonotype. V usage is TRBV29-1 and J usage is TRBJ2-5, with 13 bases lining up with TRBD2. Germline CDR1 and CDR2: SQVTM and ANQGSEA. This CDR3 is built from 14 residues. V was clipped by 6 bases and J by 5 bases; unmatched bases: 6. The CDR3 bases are TGCAGCGTACTAGCGGGAGGGCCGGGGGAGACCCAGTACTTC. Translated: CSVLAGGPGETQYF.

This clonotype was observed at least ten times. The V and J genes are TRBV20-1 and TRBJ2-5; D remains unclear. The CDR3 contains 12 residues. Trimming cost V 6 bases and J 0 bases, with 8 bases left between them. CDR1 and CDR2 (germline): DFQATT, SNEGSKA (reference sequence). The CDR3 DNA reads TGCAGTGCGGCGGCGTACCAAGAGACCCAGTACTTC. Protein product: CSAAAYQETQYF.

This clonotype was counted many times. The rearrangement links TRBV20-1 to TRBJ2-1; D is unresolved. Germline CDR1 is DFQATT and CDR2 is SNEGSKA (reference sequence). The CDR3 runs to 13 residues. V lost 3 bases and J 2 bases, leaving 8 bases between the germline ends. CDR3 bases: TGCAGTGCTAGTTGGCAGACCTACAATGAGCAGTTCTTC. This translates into CSASWQTYNEQFF.

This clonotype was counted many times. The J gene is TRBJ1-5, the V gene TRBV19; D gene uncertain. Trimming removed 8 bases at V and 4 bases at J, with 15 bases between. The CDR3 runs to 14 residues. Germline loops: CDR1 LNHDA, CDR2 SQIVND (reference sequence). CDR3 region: CASGGLKSNQPQHF. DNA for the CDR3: TGTGCCAGTGGCGGGCTTAAGTCGAATCAGCCCCAGCATTTT.

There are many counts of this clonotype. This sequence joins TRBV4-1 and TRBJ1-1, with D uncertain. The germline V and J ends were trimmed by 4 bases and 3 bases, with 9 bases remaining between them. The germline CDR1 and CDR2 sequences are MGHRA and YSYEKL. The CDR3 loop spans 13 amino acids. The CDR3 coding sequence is TGCGCCAGCAGCCGCACCGGGTACACTGAAGCTTTCTTT. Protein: CASSRTGYTEAFF.

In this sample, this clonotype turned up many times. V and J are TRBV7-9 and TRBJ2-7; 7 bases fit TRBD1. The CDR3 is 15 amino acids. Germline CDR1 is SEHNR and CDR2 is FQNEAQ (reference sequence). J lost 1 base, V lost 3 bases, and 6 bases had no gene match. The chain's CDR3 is CASSLPTGISYEQYF. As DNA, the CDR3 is TGTGCCAGCAGCTTGCCGACAGGGATTTCCTACGAGCAGTACTTC.

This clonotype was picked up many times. The DNA of the CDR3 is TGTGCCAGCAGTTTGGGGACAGGGATTATTGAAAAACTGTTTTTT. Protein: CASSLGTGIIEKLFF. The chain has TRBV12-3 or TRBV12-4 and TRBJ1-4, with 9 bases that match TRBD1. The CDR3 length is 15 residues. V lost 3 bases and J lost 7; bases outside the gene matches: 6.

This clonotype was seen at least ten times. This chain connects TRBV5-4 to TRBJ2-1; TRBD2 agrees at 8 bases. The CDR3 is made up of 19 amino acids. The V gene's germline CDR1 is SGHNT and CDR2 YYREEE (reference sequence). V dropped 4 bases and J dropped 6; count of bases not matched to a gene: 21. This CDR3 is CASSHPMGLAGGGTNEQFF. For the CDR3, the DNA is TGTGCCAGCAGCCACCCAATGGGACTGGCGGGAGGAGGGACCAATGAGCAGTTCTTC.

The CDR3 sequence is CASRLYSGRANTGELFF. CDR3 DNA sequence: TGTGCCAGCCGCTTATATAGCGGGAGGGCCAACACCGGGGAGCTGTTTTTT. V is TRBV27 and J is TRBJ2-2, with 11 bases aligning to TRBD2. This CDR3 is 17 amino acids long. Germline V gene sequence: CDR1 MNHEY, CDR2 SMNVEV (reference sequence). V lost 8 bases, J lost 2 bases, and 10 bases stayed unmatched.

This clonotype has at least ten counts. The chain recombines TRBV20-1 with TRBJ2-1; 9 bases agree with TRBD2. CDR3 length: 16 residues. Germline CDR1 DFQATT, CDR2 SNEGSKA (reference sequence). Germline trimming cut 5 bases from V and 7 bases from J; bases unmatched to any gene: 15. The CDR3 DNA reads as TGCAGTGCTCTCCCCATAGCGGGAGTTTACGGAAATGAGCAGTTCTTC. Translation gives CSALPIAGVYGNEQFF.

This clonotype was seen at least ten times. In nucleotides, the CDR3 is TGTGCCAGCAGCCCCGTCCGGGACGTCTACAATGAGCAGTTCTTC. Its protein is CASSPVRDVYNEQFF. V gene TRBV7-2 combines with J gene TRBJ2-1, with D perhaps assigned TRBD1 or TRBD2 (5 bases each). The CDR3 covers 15 residues. The V and J ends lost 5 bases and 3 bases respectively, with 14 bases between them. Germline loops: CDR1 SGHTA, CDR2 FQGNSA. Drawing the rest from reference TRBV7-2 and TRBJ2-1, the complete variable domain is GAGVSQSPSNKVTEKGKDVELRCDPISGHTALYWYRQSLGQGLEFLIYFQGNSAPDKSGLPSDRFSAERTGGSVSTLTIQRTQQEDSAVYLCASSPVRDVYNEQFFGPGTRLTVL.

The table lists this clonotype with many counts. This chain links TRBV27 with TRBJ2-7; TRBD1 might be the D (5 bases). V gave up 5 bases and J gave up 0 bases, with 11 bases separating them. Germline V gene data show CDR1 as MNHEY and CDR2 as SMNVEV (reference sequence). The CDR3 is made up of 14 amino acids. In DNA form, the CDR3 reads TGTGCCAGCAGTATCCAGGGCTTCTCCTACGAGCAGTACTTC. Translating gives CASSIQGFSYEQYF.

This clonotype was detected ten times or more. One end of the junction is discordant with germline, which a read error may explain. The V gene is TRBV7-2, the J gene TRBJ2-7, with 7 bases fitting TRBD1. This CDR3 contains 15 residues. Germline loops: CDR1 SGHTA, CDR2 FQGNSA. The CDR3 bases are TGTGCCAGCAACTTACAGGGGAGCGTATCCTACGAGCAGTACTTC. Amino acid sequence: CASNLQGSVSYEQYF.

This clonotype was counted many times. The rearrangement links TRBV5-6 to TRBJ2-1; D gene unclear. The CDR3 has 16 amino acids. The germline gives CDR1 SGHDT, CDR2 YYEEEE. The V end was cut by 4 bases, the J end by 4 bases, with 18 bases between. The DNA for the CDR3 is TGTGCCAGCAGCACCCGAAGGGATCTAGATTACAATGAGCAGTTCTTC. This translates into CASSTRRDLDYNEQFF.

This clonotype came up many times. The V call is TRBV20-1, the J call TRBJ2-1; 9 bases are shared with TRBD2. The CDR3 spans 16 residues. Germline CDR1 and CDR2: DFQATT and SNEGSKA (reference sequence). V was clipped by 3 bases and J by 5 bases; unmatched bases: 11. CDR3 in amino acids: CSARGRAGGPHNEQFF. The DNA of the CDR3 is TGCAGTGCTAGGGGTCGAGCGGGAGGACCACACAATGAGCAGTTCTTC.